These 30 T cell receptor beta chains came from one sample sequenced in a study of T cells in Graves' hyperthyroidism and ophthalmopathy. Researchers amplified the TCR beta CDR3 regions from RNA transcripts. HTBI primers were used for first-round RT-PCR of the TCR CDR3. One entry per CDR3 protein, called by TCRdb with MiXCR from the multiplex PCR reads. The data show about 710,000 distinct CDR3 sequences, over 15% seen once. The sample was blood. These receptors all stem from a man aged 18 to 35 with Graves' hyperthyroidism.

This clonotype showed up many times. The junction shows a germline mismatch at one end, possibly a read error. The chain employs TRBV30 and TRBJ2-5, with 7 bases identical to TRBD2. Germline values: CDR1 GTSNPN, CDR2 SVGIG (reference sequence). CDR3 length: 15 amino acids. This CDR3 is CARSAGRAFQETQYF. CDR3 in DNA: TGTGCCCGGAGTGCGGGGAGGGCCTTCCAAGAGACCCAGTACTTC.

This clonotype came up a few times. The CDR3 region is CASSQKPGQSYEQYF. The CDR3 region has the DNA TGTGCCAGCAGCCAAAAACCGGGACAGTCCTACGAGCAGTACTTC. The chain links TRBV7-9 to TRBJ2-7; TRBD1 aligns across 7 bases. The CDR3 is made up of 15 amino acids. V lost 5 bases, J lost 1 base, and 8 bases stayed unmatched. The germline CDR1 and CDR2 sequences are SEHNR and FQNEAQ (reference sequence).

The sample holds a few counts of this clonotype. The genes are TRBV6-1 and TRBJ2-5; no definite D call. CDR3 length equals 14 residues. Trimming stripped 6 bases from V and 1 base from J, with 12 bases between. Per the germline V gene, CDR1 is MNHNS and CDR2 is SASEGT. DNA of the CDR3: TGTGCCAGCAGCTCCGGACGGGTCCAAGAGACCCAGTACTTC. Its translation: CASSSGRVQETQYF.

The V and J genes are TRBV28 and TRBJ1-5; the D is unclear. V dropped 10 bases and J dropped 3 bases, with 19 bases sitting between them. The CDR3 covers 15 residues. Germline assignment: CDR1 MDHEN and CDR2 SYDVKM. CDR3 nucleotide sequence: TGTGCCACCAAGATTTTCGCACAGAACAATCAGCCCCAGCATTTT. It is translated as CATKIFAQNNQPQHF.

The chain links TRBV3-1 to TRBJ2-1; 12 bases map to TRBD2. Germline-derived CDR1 and CDR2 are LGHDT and YNNKEL (reference sequence). The CDR3 covers 16 residues. V shed 6 bases and J 9 bases; nucleotides not matched to a gene: 12. DNA for the CDR3: TGTGCCAGCAGGAGCGAACTAGCGGGAGGCCGGGGTGAGCAGTTCTTC. Translating it yields CASRSELAGGRGEQFF.

The rearrangement joins TRBV25-1 to TRBJ1-1, with D unresolved. Germline lookup yields CDR1 MGHDK and CDR2 SYGVNS. The CDR3 loop spans 14 amino acids. V was shortened by 3 bases and J by 5 bases, with 13 bases between the two germline ends. Written as DNA, the CDR3 is TGTGCCAGCAGTGAGTGGGCTCTGGGAACTGAAGCTTTCTTT. As protein: CASSEWALGTEAFF.

This clonotype was found a few times. At one end, the junction sequence differs from germline, possibly due to a read error. The chain has TRBV7-8 and TRBJ2-5, with D unclear. CDR1 and CDR2 (germline): SGHVS, FQNEAQ. CDR3 length: 13 amino acids. The CDR3, as DNA: TGTGCCAGCAACTTAGACCGGGAAGAGACCCAGTACTTC. It is translated as CASNLDREETQYF. Full variable domain (missing parts from reference TRBV7-8 and TRBJ2-5): GAGVSQSPRYKVAKRGQDVALRCDPISGHVSLFWYQQALGQGPEFLTYFQNEAQLDKSGLPSDRFFAERPEGSVSTLKIQRTQQEDSAVYLCASNLDREETQYFGPGTRLLVL.

The gene calls are TRBV7-9 and TRBJ2-3, with D unclear. The CDR3 is 13 amino acids. The V gene lost 8 bases and the J gene lost 4 bases, with 13 bases spanning the gap. CDR1 is SEHNR and CDR2 is FQNEAQ in the germline V gene (reference sequence). CDR3 region: CASARVAPDTQYF. In DNA form, the CDR3 reads TGTGCCAGCGCCCGAGTGGCCCCAGATACGCAGTATTTT.

V gene TRBV5-1 combines with J gene TRBJ2-5, with 7 bases lining up with TRBD1. The CDR3 loop spans 14 amino acids. J lost 2 bases, V lost 4 bases, and 5 bases had no gene match. Germline values: CDR1 SGHRS, CDR2 YFSETQ. CDR3 bases: TGCGCCAGCAGCGTACCGGGACAGCAAGAGACCCAGTACTTC. Its protein product is CASSVPGQQETQYF.

As regards this clonotype: This clone may be a read error of a much larger clone one base away. This chain links TRBV6-5 with TRBJ2-2; D is tentatively TRBD1 or TRBD2 (6 bases each). Germline lookup yields CDR1 MNHEY and CDR2 SVGAGI. CDR3 size: 15 residues. The CDR3 sequence: CASSYSQGGTGELLF. In DNA, the CDR3 is TGTGCCAGCAGTTACTCACAGGGAGGCACCGGGGAGCTGCTTTTT.

The sample holds many counts of this clonotype. The V gene is TRBV3-1, the J gene TRBJ2-7, with D hard to call. Germline assignment: CDR1 LGHDT and CDR2 YNNKEL (reference sequence). This CDR3 has 12 amino acids. Trimming cost V 3 bases and J 7 bases, with 10 bases left between them. The CDR3 DNA sequence: TGTGCCAGCAGCCATGGGTTGGGGGAGCAGTACTTC. This encodes CASSHGLGEQYF.

The gene calls are TRBV28 and TRBJ1-1, with 9 nucleotides matching TRBD1. The CDR3 is made up of 13 amino acids. CDR1 and CDR2 from the germline V gene are MDHEN and SYDVKM. The trim removed 6 bases at V and 7 bases at J, leaving 6 bases unmatched. The chain's CDR3 is CASRKQGAGEAFF. The DNA for the CDR3 is TGTGCCAGCAGAAAACAGGGGGCTGGTGAAGCTTTCTTT.

This clonotype has at least ten counts. The V gene is TRBV19, the J gene TRBJ1-5; 8 bases line up with TRBD1. Looked up from germline, CDR1 is LNHDA and CDR2 is SQIVND (reference sequence). The CDR3 is 15 amino acids. V lost 6 bases and J lost 3; bases outside the gene matches: 7. CDR3 bases: TGTGCCAGTAGACCCTGGACAGGGATCAATCAGCCCCAGCATTTT. The encoded protein is CASRPWTGINQPQHF.

This clonotype has only a few counts. The chain combines TRBV11-3 with TRBJ2-5; the D is unclear. Trimming left V 0 bases short and J 5 bases short, with 10 bases between. This CDR3 comprises 14 residues. Germline V gives CDR1 SGHNT, CDR2 YENEEA. The CDR3 sequence is CASSLDGVRETQYF. The CDR3 DNA reads TGTGCCAGCAGCTTAGATGGGGTGCGGGAGACCCAGTACTTC.

This clonotype was recorded many times. The V and J genes are TRBV6-6 and TRBJ2-1, with D possibly being TRBD2 (5 bases). The CDR3 loop spans 15 amino acids. Germline V lookup: CDR1 MNHNY, CDR2 SVGAGI (reference sequence). V lost 2 bases and J 5 bases, leaving 13 bases between the germline ends. Written as DNA, the CDR3 is TGTGCCAGCAGTTACGGACTCAAGACTAACAATGAGCAGTTCTTC. Translated: CASSYGLKTNNEQFF.

J is TRBJ2-5 and V is TRBV6-5; D is undetermined. V lost 0 bases and J lost 2, with 7 bases in between. Germline V gives CDR1 MNHEY, CDR2 SVGAGI. This CDR3 comprises 14 residues. The CDR3 here is CASSYSMGQETQYF. In DNA form, the CDR3 reads TGTGCCAGCAGTTACTCGATGGGTCAAGAGACCCAGTACTTC.

The gene calls are TRBV29-1 and TRBJ1-1; no definite D call. V was cut by 0 bases and J by 8 bases, with 7 bases left in between. Germline V gene data show CDR1 as SQVTM and CDR2 as ANQGSEA. The CDR3 loop spans 11 amino acids. This CDR3 reads CSVEDPGEAFF. CDR3 in DNA: TGCAGCGTTGAAGATCCCGGGGAAGCTTTCTTT.

The sample holds many counts of this clonotype. This CDR3 is CASNPGTAFREQYF. The CDR3 region has the DNA TGTGCCAGCAACCCCGGGACGGCCTTTAGAGAGCAGTACTTC. This sequence joins TRBV7-8 and TRBJ2-7; perhaps D is TRBD1 or TRBD2 (5 bases each). The CDR3 loop spans 14 amino acids. Deletions cut 7 bases from V and 7 bases from J, with 20 bases between. Germline V lookup: CDR1 SGHVS, CDR2 FQNEAQ.

This clonotype has a count of ten or more. The chain employs TRBV27 and TRBJ2-7, with D unresolved. V was shortened by 3 bases and J by 4 bases, with 10 bases between the two germline ends. CDR3 length equals 13 residues. CDR1 and CDR2 from the germline V gene are MNHEY and SMNVEV (reference sequence). CDR3 sequence reads: CASSFNFGYEQYF. The CDR3 DNA sequence: TGTGCCAGCAGTTTTAATTTTGGGTACGAGCAGTACTTC.

The chain is built from TRBV5-1 and TRBJ2-1; D is possibly TRBD1 (6 bases). CDR1 SGHRS and CDR2 YFSETQ come from the germline V gene. V was clipped by 0 bases and J by 2 bases, with 12 bases between them. The CDR3 loop spans 16 amino acids. The CDR3 DNA follows: TGCGCCAGCAGCTTGGATACAGGGTTTCCCTACAATGAGCAGTTCTTC. As protein: CASSLDTGFPYNEQFF.

This clonotype was recorded many times. J is TRBJ2-3 and V is TRBV18; TRBD2 might be the D (5 bases). This CDR3 has 15 residues. The V gene's germline CDR1 is KGHSH and CDR2 LQKENI. V lost 4 bases to trimming and J lost 1 base, with 12 bases between them. The CDR3 is CASSRRDGGTDTQYF. Written as DNA, the CDR3 is TGTGCCAGCTCACGTCGGGATGGGGGCACAGATACGCAGTATTTT.

This clonotype was counted many times. J is TRBJ1-2 and V is TRBV3-1; D is undetermined. Germline loops: CDR1 LGHDT, CDR2 YNNKEL (reference sequence). The germline V and J ends were trimmed by 3 bases and 3 bases, with 8 bases remaining between them. This CDR3 has 13 residues. DNA for the CDR3: TGTGCCAGCAGCCAGACGCAGTACTATGGCTACACCTTC. Its translation: CASSQTQYYGYTF.

The chain uses TRBV19 and TRBJ1-4; tentative D call: TRBD1 (5 bases). The CDR3 extends over 14 amino acids. The germline V gene has CDR1 LNHDA and CDR2 SQIVND (reference sequence). V was clipped by 9 bases and J by 8 bases, with 19 bases between them. CDR3 loop: CASSKRGREEKLFF. In nucleotides, the CDR3 is TGTGCCAGCTCCAAGAGGGGCAGGGAGGAAAAACTGTTTTTT.

This clonotype was detected many times. V usage is TRBV28 and J usage is TRBJ2-3; a weak D match, TRBD2 (6 bases). Trimming removed 10 bases from V and 2 bases from J, with 10 bases in between. Per germline, CDR1 MDHEN and CDR2 SYDVKM. The CDR3 extends over 12 amino acids. The CDR3 loop reads CATRDFTDTQYF. As DNA, the CDR3 is TGTGCCACACGGGACTTCACAGATACGCAGTATTTT.

This clonotype occurred once. The rearrangement links TRBV20-1 to TRBJ2-7; 8 bases match TRBD2. The CDR3 loop spans 16 amino acids. The germline CDR1 and CDR2 sequences are DFQATT and SNEGSKA (reference sequence). J was trimmed by 1 base and V by 2 bases; bases with no gene match: 10. CDR3 in amino acids: CSARLRGVAGSYEQYF. CDR3 DNA sequence: TGCAGTGCTAGACTCAGAGGGGTAGCGGGATCCTACGAGCAGTACTTC.

At least ten counts were recorded for this clonotype. V is TRBV7-9 and J is TRBJ1-1, with 7 bases matching TRBD1. This CDR3 contains 15 residues. Germline V gene data show CDR1 as SEHNR and CDR2 as FQNEAQ (reference sequence). V shed 5 bases, J shed 1 base, and the junction held 7 bases outside the gene matches. The CDR3 loop is CASSTPGTENTEAFF. The CDR3 DNA follows: TGTGCCAGCAGCACGCCCGGGACAGAGAACACTGAAGCTTTCTTT.

There are a few counts of this clonotype. The chain links TRBV12-3 or TRBV12-4 to TRBJ1-5; D may be TRBD1 (6 bases). CDR3 size: 12 residues. V lost 6 bases, J lost 6 bases, and 9 bases lay in between. The CDR3 sequence: CASRLQGQPQHF. DNA of the CDR3: TGTGCCAGCAGGCTACAGGGTCAGCCCCAGCATTTT.

The CDR3 protein is CASSLELLYNEQFF. The CDR3 DNA follows: TGCGCCAGCAGCTTGGAGCTGCTCTACAATGAGCAGTTCTTC. The rearrangement joins TRBV5-1 to TRBJ2-1; no reliable D call. The CDR3 consists of 14 residues. Germline V CDR1 and CDR2: SGHRS, YFSETQ. V was trimmed by 0 bases and J by 3 bases, leaving 7 bases between them.

This clonotype was detected many times. The chain links TRBV20-1 to TRBJ2-5, with D maybe TRBD2 (5 bases). The V gene's germline CDR1 is DFQATT and CDR2 SNEGSKA (reference sequence). The CDR3 spans 16 residues. Between the trimmed V and J ends, which lost 6 bases and 4 bases, there was a span of 24 bases. The CDR3 sequence is CSATRRIVFRGETQYF. The CDR3 DNA follows: TGCAGTGCCACTCGACGGATCGTCTTCCGGGGAGAGACCCAGTACTTC.

Many counts were recorded for this clonotype. This chain connects TRBV20-1 to TRBJ2-2; 7 positions match TRBD2. V lost 5 bases and J lost 5; bases outside the gene matches: 5. The CDR3 runs 13 residues. Germline V gives CDR1 DFQATT, CDR2 SNEGSKA (reference sequence). In nucleotides, the CDR3 is TGCAGTGCTCGGGGGGATTCAACCGGGGAGCTGTTTTTT. It yields the protein CSARGDSTGELFF.